The 26 T cell receptor beta chains below come from one sample, sequenced in a study of T cell responses to AZD1222 COVID-19 vaccine. This table comes from immunoSEQ multiplex PCR, and its TCRdb copy is limited to in-frame clones, with some not included. The sample consists of 100,000 to 140,000 clones, roughly 85% of them appearing once. The sequencing used peripheral blood, collected 28 days after the second AZD1222 dose. The receptors here all came from an adult who received the AZD1222 COVID-19 vaccine.

The chain has TRBV7-9 and TRBJ2-2, with D tentatively TRBD2 (6 bases). Trimming removed 2 bases at V and 5 bases at J, with 12 bases between. The CDR3 loop spans 15 amino acids. Germline V CDR1 and CDR2: SEHNR, FQNEAQ (reference sequence). CDR3 nucleotide sequence: TGTGCCAGCAGCTTAATGGGAGGATCAACCGGGGAGCTGTTTTTT. Encoded protein: CASSLMGGSTGELFF.

The V gene is TRBV12-3 or TRBV12-4, the J gene TRBJ1-3; D is ambiguous. The CDR3 has 13 residues. V lost 8 bases and J lost 0, with 8 bases in between. The CDR3 loop is CASGRSSGNTIYF. CDR3 nucleotides: TGTGCCAGCGGACGGAGCTCTGGAAACACCATATATTTT.

V usage is TRBV7-2 and J usage is TRBJ1-5, with D perhaps TRBD1 (6 bases). Trimming stripped 2 bases from V and 5 bases from J, with 13 bases between. CDR1 and CDR2 (germline): SGHTA, FQGNSA. CDR3 length equals 15 residues. CDR3 region: CASSLSWGADQPQHF. The CDR3, as DNA: TGTGCCAGCAGCTTATCATGGGGGGCCGATCAGCCCCAGCATTTT.

The chain combines TRBV3-1 (or the pseudogene TRBV3-2) with TRBJ1-6; 9 bases line up with TRBD1. Germline V gene lookup returns CDR1 LGHDT and CDR2 YNNKEL (reference sequence). The CDR3 consists of 15 residues. The J segment lost 13 bases and the V segment lost 2 bases, leaving 9 bases of the junction unmatched. The CDR3, as DNA: TGTGCCAGCAGCCAATCCCCGACAGGGGGGAGGCCCCTCCACTTT. It is translated as CASSQSPTGGRPLHF.

V and J are TRBV6-5 and TRBJ1-6; 10 nucleotides match TRBD1. Trimming at V came to 5 bases and at J to 7 bases, leaving 5 bases not matched to a gene. This CDR3 contains 15 residues. The V gene's germline CDR1 is MNHEY and CDR2 SVGAGI. CDR3 sequence reads: CASSIWTGGNSPLHF. The CDR3 DNA is TGTGCCAGCAGTATTTGGACAGGGGGGAATTCACCCCTCCACTTT.

The chain employs TRBV7-2 and TRBJ2-5, with D perhaps TRBD1 (6 bases). CDR3 length equals 14 residues. The germline V gene has CDR1 SGHTA and CDR2 FQGNSA. Trimming removed 2 bases at V and 3 bases at J, with 10 bases between. This CDR3 reads CASSLLTGKETQYF. The CDR3 coding sequence is TGTGCCAGCAGCTTACTCACAGGGAAAGAGACCCAGTACTTC.

This chain connects TRBV7-9 to TRBJ1-4; D gene unclear. The CDR3 totals 16 residues. CDR1 SEHNR and CDR2 FQNEAQ come from the germline V gene (reference sequence). Trimming took off 6 bases at V and 0 bases at J, with 14 bases between the two ends. The CDR3 region is CASSPLPGATNEKLFF. DNA for the CDR3: TGTGCCAGCAGTCCCCTCCCAGGAGCAACTAATGAAAAACTGTTTTTT.

This chain connects TRBV7-6 to TRBJ2-2; 12 nucleotides align to TRBD2. The length of the CDR3 is 15 residues. Germline-derived CDR1 and CDR2 are SGHVS and FNYEAQ. With 7 bases clipped from V and 6 bases from J, the junction kept 6 bases outside the gene matches. The CDR3, as DNA: TGTGCCAGCAACCTAGCGGGGGGGCCTGCCGGGGAGCTGTTTTTT. This sequence encodes CASNLAGGPAGELFF. The full variable domain, in which reference TRBV7-6 and TRBJ2-2 provide the parts outside the CDR3, is GAGVSQSPRYKVTKRGQDVALRCDPISGHVSLYWYRQALGQGPEFLTYFNYEAQQDKSGLPNDRFSAERPEGSISTLTIQRTEQRDSAMYRCASNLAGGPAGELFFGEGSRLTVL.

The genes are TRBV11-2 and TRBJ2-7, with D hard to call. The length of the CDR3 is 15 residues. Trimming shortened V by 5 bases and J by 5 bases, and 19 bases separated the two germline ends. In germline, CDR1 is SGHAT, CDR2 FQNNGV. The CDR3 DNA reads as TGTGCCAGCAGCCCACCGGGTCTAGGACCTAACGAGCAGTACTTC. Encoded protein: CASSPPGLGPNEQYF.

V usage is TRBV4-1 and J usage is TRBJ1-1; 7 bases align to TRBD1. V trimming: 5 bases; J trimming: 3 bases; junction bases outside the gene matches: 6. Germline loops: CDR1 MGHRA, CDR2 YSYEKL. This CDR3 is built from 14 residues. The CDR3 spells CASSYRQGHTEAFF. The CDR3 nucleotides are TGCGCCAGCAGCTATCGACAGGGCCACACTGAAGCTTTCTTT.

The chain employs TRBV7-9 and TRBJ2-3, with 10 bases fitting TRBD2. Trimming removed 5 bases from V and 4 bases from J; junction bases left unmatched: 6. The germline gives CDR1 SEHNR, CDR2 FQNEAQ (reference sequence). This CDR3 spans 15 amino acids. CDR3 bases: TGTGCCAGCAGCACAGAGGGACTAGCGTCAGATACGCAGTATTTT. Its translation is CASSTEGLASDTQYF.

On this clone itself: Relative to the germline gene, one junction end is altered; a read error may explain this. This chain connects TRBV19 to TRBJ2-1, with D unresolved. The length of the CDR3 is 15 residues. Per germline, CDR1 LNHDA and CDR2 SQIVND (reference sequence). CDR3 amino acids: CASSIASTSNNEQFF. CDR3 nucleotides: TGTGCCAGTAGTATAGCGTCGACCTCCAACAATGAGCAGTTCTTC.

The chain employs TRBV5-8 and TRBJ2-3; D remains unclear. Germline-derived CDR1 and CDR2 are SGHTS and YDEGEE. V dropped 2 bases and J dropped 5 bases, with 12 bases sitting between them. There are 14 residues in the CDR3. CDR3 residues: CASSFGWRGDTQYF. The CDR3 DNA reads TGTGCCAGCAGCTTCGGGTGGCGCGGAGATACGCAGTATTTT.

V gene TRBV19 combines with J gene TRBJ2-5; TRBD2 aligns across 12 bases. The CDR3 runs 15 residues. Per germline, CDR1 LNHDA and CDR2 SQIVND (reference sequence). V lost 5 bases, J lost 2 bases, and 3 bases stayed unmatched. The CDR3 protein is CASSQTSGGQETQYF. The CDR3 DNA reads as TGTGCCAGTAGTCAGACTAGCGGGGGACAAGAGACCCAGTACTTC.

The chain carries TRBV5-1 and TRBJ1-4; D unclear. Trimming took 0 bases from V and 6 from J, leaving 12 bases between them. Germline values: CDR1 SGHRS, CDR2 YFSETQ. This CDR3 spans 15 amino acids. The CDR3 loop is CASSLGGSRDEKLFF. The CDR3, as DNA: TGCGCCAGCAGCTTGGGAGGCAGTAGGGATGAAAAACTGTTTTTT.

This chain connects TRBV2 to TRBJ1-2, with D maybe TRBD1 (5 bases). CDR3 length: 12 amino acids. V was trimmed by 6 bases and J by 2 bases, leaving 7 bases between them. Germline lookup yields CDR1 SNHLY and CDR2 FYNNEI. The DNA for the CDR3 is TGTGCCAGCAGGGAGGGGAACTATGGCTACACCTTC. Protein sequence: CASREGNYGYTF.

The J gene is TRBJ2-3, the V gene TRBV5-4, with D possibly matching TRBD2 (5 bases). The CDR3 runs to 12 residues. Germline V gene sequence: CDR1 SGHNT, CDR2 YYREEE (reference sequence). Deletions cut 0 bases from V and 11 bases from J, with 10 bases between. CDR3 sequence (DNA): TGTGCCAGCAGCTTGGAAGGAGGTGGGCAGTATTTT. Its translation: CASSLEGGGQYF. Full variable domain (outside the CDR3, taken from reference TRBV5-4 and TRBJ2-3): ETGVTQSPTHLIKTRGQQVTLRCSSQSGHNTVSWYQQALGQGPQFIFQYYREEENGRGNFPPRFSGLQFPNYSSELNVNALELDDSALYLCASSLEGGGQYFGPGTRLTVL.

This chain connects TRBV30 to TRBJ2-7; D remains ambiguous. The germline V and J ends were trimmed by 0 bases and 8 bases, with 11 bases remaining between them. CDR3 length equals 12 residues. CDR1 is GTSNPN, CDR2 SVGIG, per germline (reference sequence). CDR3 sequence: CAWSVLSKKQYF. CDR3 sequence (DNA): TGTGCCTGGAGTGTACTATCTAAGAAGCAGTACTTC.

This clone was observed a single time. J is TRBJ2-7 and V is TRBV4-1, with 8 nucleotides matching TRBD1. The trim removed 1 base at V and 0 bases at J, leaving 5 bases unmatched. Germline assignment: CDR1 MGHRA and CDR2 YSYEKL. The CDR3 extends over 16 amino acids. The CDR3 protein is CASSQAGQGSSYEQYF. The CDR3 DNA sequence: TGCGCCAGCAGCCAAGCCGGACAGGGAAGCTCCTACGAGCAGTACTTC.

The chain links TRBV4-3 to TRBJ2-7, with D tentatively TRBD1 or TRBD2 (5 bases each). The CDR3 is 15 residues long. Between the trimmed V and J ends, which lost 0 bases and 7 bases, there was a span of 16 bases. The germline CDR1 and CDR2 sequences are LGHNA and YSLEER. CDR3 bases: TGCGCCAGCAGCCAAGATAGAGGGGCCGGTCGTGAGCAGTACTTC. It codes for CASSQDRGAGREQYF.

The chain has TRBV11-2 and TRBJ2-1; TRBD1 matches at 8 bases. Germline V gene lookup returns CDR1 SGHAT and CDR2 FQNNGV. J lost 10 bases, V lost 3 bases, and 5 bases had no gene match. The CDR3 is 13 residues long. In DNA, the CDR3 is TGTGCCAGCAGCTTCGACAGGGGTATCGAGCAGTTCTTC. It codes for CASSFDRGIEQFF.

This chain links TRBV5-4 with TRBJ2-1; no firm D call. CDR3 size: 15 residues. The V gene's germline CDR1 is SGHNT and CDR2 YYREEE (reference sequence). V was pared by 0 bases and J by 4 bases, with 11 bases between. CDR3 nucleotide sequence: TGTGCCAGCAGCTTGGGAGTAGGAGTTTACAATGAGCAGTTCTTC. Protein sequence: CASSLGVGVYNEQFF.

This clone was detected a few times. The chain combines TRBV4-1 with TRBJ1-5; D uncertain. Per germline, CDR1 MGHRA and CDR2 YSYEKL. The CDR3 contains 15 residues. V lost 1 base and J lost 0, with 7 bases in between. In DNA, the CDR3 is TGCGCCAGCAGCCAAGTGGCCGATAGCAATCAGCCCCAGCATTTT. Protein sequence: CASSQVADSNQPQHF.

The J gene is TRBJ1-6, the V gene TRBV9; D may be TRBD1 (6 bases). Germline V CDR1 and CDR2: SGDLS, YYNGEE. The V gene lost 1 base and the J gene lost 9 bases, with 20 bases spanning the gap. The CDR3 contains 17 residues. The CDR3: CASSVTSSWTAGSPLHF. Written as DNA, the CDR3 is TGTGCCAGCAGCGTAACCTCCTCGTGGACAGCAGGTTCACCCCTCCACTTT.

The V call is TRBV4-2, the J call TRBJ1-5; D possibly corresponds to TRBD1 (5 bases). The germline V gene has CDR1 LGHNA and CDR2 YNFKEQ. This CDR3 is built from 15 residues. Trimming shortened V by 1 base and J by 4 bases, and 11 bases separated the two germline ends. The CDR3 coding sequence is TGTGCCAGCAGCCAAGTTCAGACAGCGAATCAGCCCCAGCATTTT. It translates to CASSQVQTANQPQHF.

This chain connects TRBV9 to TRBJ1-2; possible D gene TRBD1, 5 bases. Germline V gene sequence: CDR1 SGDLS, CDR2 YYNGEE. V lost 4 bases and J 3 bases, leaving 16 bases between the germline ends. The CDR3 is made up of 15 amino acids. CDR3 sequence (DNA): TGTGCCAGCAGCACCACGCTGGGACCGCACTATGGCTACACCTTC. This codes for CASSTTLGPHYGYTF.